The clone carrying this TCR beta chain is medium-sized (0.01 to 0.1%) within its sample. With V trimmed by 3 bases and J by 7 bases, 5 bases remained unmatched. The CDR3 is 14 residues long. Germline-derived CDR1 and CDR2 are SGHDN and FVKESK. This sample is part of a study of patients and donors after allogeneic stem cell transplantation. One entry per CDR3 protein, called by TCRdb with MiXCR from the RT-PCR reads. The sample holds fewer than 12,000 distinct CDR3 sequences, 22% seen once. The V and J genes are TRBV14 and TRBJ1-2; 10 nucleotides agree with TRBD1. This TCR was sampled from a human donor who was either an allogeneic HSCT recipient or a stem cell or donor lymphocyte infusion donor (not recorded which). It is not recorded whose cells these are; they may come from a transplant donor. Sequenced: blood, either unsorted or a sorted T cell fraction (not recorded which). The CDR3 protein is CASSQTTGGPGYTF. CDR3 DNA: TGTGCCAGCAGCCAGACGACAGGGGGCCCTGGCTACACCTTC.